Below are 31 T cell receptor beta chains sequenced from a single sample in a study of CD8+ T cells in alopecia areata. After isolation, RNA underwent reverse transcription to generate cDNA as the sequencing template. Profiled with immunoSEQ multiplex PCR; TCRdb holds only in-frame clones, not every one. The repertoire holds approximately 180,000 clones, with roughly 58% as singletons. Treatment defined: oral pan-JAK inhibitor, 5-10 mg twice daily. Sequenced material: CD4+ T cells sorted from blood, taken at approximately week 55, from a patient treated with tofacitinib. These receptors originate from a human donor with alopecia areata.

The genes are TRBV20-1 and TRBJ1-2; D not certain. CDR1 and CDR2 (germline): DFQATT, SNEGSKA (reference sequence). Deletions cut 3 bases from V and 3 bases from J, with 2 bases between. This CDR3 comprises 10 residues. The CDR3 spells CSASYYGYTF. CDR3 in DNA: TGCAGTGCTAGCTACTATGGCTACACCTTC.

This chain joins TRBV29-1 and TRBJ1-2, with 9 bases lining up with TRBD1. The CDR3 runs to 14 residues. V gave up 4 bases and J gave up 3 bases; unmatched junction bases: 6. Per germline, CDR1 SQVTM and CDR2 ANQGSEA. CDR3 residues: CSVVLGQGHYGYTF. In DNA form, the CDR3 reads TGCAGCGTTGTGTTGGGACAGGGTCACTATGGCTACACCTTC.

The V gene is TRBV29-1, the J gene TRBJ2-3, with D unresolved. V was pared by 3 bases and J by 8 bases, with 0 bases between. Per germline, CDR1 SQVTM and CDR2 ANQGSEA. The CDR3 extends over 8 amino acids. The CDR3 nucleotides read TGCAGCGTTGATACGCAGTATTTT. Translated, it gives CSVDTQYF.

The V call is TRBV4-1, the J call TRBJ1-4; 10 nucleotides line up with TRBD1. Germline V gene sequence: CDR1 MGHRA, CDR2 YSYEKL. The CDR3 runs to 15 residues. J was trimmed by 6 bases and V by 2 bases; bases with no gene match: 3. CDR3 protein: CASSQPGQGDEKLFF. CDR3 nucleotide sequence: TGCGCCAGCAGCCAACCAGGACAGGGGGATGAAAAACTGTTTTTT.

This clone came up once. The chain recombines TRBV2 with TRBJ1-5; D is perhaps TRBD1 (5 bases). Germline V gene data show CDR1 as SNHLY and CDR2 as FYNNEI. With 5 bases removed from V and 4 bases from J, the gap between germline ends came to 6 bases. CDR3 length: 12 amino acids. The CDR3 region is CASSRQNQPQHF. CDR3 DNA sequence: TGTGCCAGCAGTCGACAGAATCAGCCCCAGCATTTT.

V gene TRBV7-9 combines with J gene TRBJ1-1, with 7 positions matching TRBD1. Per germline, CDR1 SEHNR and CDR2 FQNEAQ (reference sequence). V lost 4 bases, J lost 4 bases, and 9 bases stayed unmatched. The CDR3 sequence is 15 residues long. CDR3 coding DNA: TGTGCCAGCAGCTCGAACCCCGGGACAGCCACTGAAGCTTTCTTT. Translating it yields CASSSNPGTATEAFF. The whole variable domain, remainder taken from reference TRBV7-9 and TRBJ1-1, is DTGVSQNPRHKITKRGQNVTFRCDPISEHNRLYWYRQTLGQGPEFLTYFQNEAQLEKSRLLSDRFSAERPKGSFSTLEIQRTEQGDSAMYLCASSSNPGTATEAFFGQGTRLTVV.

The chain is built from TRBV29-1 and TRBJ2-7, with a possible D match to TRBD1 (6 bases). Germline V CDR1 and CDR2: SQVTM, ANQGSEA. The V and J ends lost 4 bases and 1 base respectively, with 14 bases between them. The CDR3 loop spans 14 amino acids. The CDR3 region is CSVVVRGKSYEQYF. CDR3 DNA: TGCAGCGTTGTTGTCAGGGGTAAATCCTACGAGCAGTACTTC.

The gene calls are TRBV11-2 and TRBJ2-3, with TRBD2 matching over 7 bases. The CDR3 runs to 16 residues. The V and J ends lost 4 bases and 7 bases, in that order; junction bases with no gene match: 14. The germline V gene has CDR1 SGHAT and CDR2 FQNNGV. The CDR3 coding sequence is TGTGCCAGCAGCTCCCCGCAGCATGGGGGGGTAAATACGCAGTATTTT. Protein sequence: CASSSPQHGGVNTQYF.

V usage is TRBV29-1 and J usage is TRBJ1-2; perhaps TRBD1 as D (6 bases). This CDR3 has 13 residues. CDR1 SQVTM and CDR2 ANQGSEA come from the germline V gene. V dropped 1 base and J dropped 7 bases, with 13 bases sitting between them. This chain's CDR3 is CSVEAQGTGGYTF. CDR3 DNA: TGCAGCGTTGAAGCACAGGGAACCGGTGGCTACACCTTC.

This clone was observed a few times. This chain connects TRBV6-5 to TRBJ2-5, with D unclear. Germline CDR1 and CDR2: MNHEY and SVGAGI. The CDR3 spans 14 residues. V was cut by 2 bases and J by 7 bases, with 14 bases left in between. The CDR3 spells CASSYGLQAGTQYF. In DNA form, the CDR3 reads TGTGCCAGCAGTTACGGCTTGCAAGCAGGGACCCAGTACTTC.

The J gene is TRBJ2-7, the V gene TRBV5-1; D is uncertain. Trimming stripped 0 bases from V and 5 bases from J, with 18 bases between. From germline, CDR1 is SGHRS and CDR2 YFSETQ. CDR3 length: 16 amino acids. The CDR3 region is CASSLGGPSAVHEQYF. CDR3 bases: TGCGCCAGCAGCTTGGGTGGGCCGAGTGCGGTCCACGAGCAGTACTTC.

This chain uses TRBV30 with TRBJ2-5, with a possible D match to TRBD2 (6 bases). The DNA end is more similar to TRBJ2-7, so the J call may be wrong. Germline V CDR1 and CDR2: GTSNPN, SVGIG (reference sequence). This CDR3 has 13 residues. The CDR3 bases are TGTGCCTGGAGTTTGTGGGGGGCCTACGAGCAGTACTTC. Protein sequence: CAWSLWGAYEQYF.

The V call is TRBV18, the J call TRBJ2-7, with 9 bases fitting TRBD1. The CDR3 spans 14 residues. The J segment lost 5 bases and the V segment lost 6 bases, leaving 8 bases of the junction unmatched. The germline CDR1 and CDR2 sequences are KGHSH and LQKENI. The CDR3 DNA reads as TGTGCCAGCTCGCTTCGGACAGGGGTCCACGAGCAGTACTTC. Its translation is CASSLRTGVHEQYF.

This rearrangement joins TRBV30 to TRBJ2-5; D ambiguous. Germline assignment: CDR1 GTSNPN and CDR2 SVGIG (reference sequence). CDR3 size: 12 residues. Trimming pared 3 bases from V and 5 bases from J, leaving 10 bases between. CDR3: CAWRASRETQYF. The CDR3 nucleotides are TGTGCCTGGAGGGCATCTCGGGAGACCCAGTACTTC.

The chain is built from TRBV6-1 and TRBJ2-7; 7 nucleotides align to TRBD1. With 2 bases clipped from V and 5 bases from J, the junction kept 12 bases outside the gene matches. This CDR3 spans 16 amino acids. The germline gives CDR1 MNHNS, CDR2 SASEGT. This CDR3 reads CASSELTQGPRNEQYF. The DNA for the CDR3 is TGTGCCAGCAGTGAACTAACACAGGGGCCCAGGAACGAGCAGTACTTC.

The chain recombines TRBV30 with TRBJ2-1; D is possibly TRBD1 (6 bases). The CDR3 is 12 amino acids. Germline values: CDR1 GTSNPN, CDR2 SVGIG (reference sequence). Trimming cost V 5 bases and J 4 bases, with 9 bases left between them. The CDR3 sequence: CAWVQGYNEQFF. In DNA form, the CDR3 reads TGTGCCTGGGTACAGGGTTACAATGAGCAGTTCTTC.

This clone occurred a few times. The CDR3 protein is CATTDNPNTEAFF. CDR3 nucleotide sequence: TGTGCCACCACCGATAACCCGAACACTGAAGCTTTCTTT. V and J are TRBV10-3 and TRBJ1-1; D not resolved. Trimming took 10 bases from V and 1 from J, leaving 13 bases between them. Germline CDR1 is ENHRY and CDR2 is SYGVKD. The length of the CDR3 is 13 residues.

DNA for the CDR3: TGTGCCTGGAGCCCTATGGGACAGGGAAAAGCTGAAGCTTTCTTT. It translates to CAWSPMGQGKAEAFF. The rearrangement uses TRBV30 and TRBJ1-1; 9 bases align to TRBD1. The germline V gene encodes CDR1 GTSNPN and CDR2 SVGIG (reference sequence). The CDR3 sequence is 15 residues long. V shed 3 bases, J shed 6 bases, and the junction held 11 bases outside the gene matches.

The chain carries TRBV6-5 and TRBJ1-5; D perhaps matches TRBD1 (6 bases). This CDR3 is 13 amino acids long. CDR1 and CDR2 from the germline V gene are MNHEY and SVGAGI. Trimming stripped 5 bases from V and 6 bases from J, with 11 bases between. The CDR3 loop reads CASSTGWTQPQHF. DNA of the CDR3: TGTGCCAGCAGTACAGGGTGGACTCAGCCCCAGCATTTT.

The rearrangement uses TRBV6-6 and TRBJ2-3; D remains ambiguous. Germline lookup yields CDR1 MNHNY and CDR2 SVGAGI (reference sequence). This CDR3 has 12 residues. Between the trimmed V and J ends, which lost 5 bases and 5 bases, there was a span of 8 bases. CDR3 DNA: TGTGCCAGCAGTACCGCGAGAGATACGCAGTATTTT. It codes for CASSTARDTQYF.

The CDR3 coding sequence is TGTGCCAGCAGTGAAACTAGCGGGGGGGCCGGGACCCAGTACTTC. Its translation: CASSETSGGAGTQYF. The chain is built from TRBV2 and TRBJ2-5, with 13 bases identical to TRBD2. The trim removed 2 bases at V and 7 bases at J, leaving 4 bases unmatched. The CDR3 covers 15 residues. From germline, CDR1 is SNHLY and CDR2 FYNNEI.

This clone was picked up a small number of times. The DNA for the CDR3 is TGTGCCAGCAGCTTTACGGGGTTTGAAAAACTGTTTTTT. It yields the protein CASSFTGFEKLFF. The chain combines TRBV7-9 with TRBJ1-4; D is unresolved. Germline V gene lookup returns CDR1 SEHNR and CDR2 FQNEAQ (reference sequence). This CDR3 is 13 amino acids long. Trimming left V 3 bases short and J 7 bases short, with 9 bases between.

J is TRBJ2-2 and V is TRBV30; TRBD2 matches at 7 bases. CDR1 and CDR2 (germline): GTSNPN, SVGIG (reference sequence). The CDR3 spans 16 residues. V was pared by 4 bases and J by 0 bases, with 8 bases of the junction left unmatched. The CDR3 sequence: CAWKAGVGANTGELFF. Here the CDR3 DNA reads TGTGCCTGGAAGGCGGGGGTCGGAGCGAACACCGGGGAGCTGTTTTTT.

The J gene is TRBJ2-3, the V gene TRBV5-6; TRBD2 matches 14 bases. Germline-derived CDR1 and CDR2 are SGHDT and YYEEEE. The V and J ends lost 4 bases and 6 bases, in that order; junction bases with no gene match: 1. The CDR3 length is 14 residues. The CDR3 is CASSGTSGGDTQYF. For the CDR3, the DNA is TGTGCCAGCAGCGGGACTAGCGGGGGTGATACGCAGTATTTT. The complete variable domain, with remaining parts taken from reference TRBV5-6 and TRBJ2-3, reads DAGVTQSPTHLIKTRGQQVTLRCSPKSGHDTVSWYQQALGQGPQFIFQYYEEEERQRGNFPDRFSGHQFPNYSSELNVNALLLGDSALYLCASSGTSGGDTQYFGPGTRLTVL.

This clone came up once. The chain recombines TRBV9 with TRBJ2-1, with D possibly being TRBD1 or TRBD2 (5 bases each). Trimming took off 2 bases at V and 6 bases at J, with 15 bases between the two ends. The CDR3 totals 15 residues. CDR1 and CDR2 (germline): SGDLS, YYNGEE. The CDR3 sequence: CASSVRDGETNEQFF. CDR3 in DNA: TGTGCCAGCAGCGTCCGGGACGGGGAGACCAATGAGCAGTTCTTC.

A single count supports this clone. CDR3 DNA sequence: TGTGCCAGCAGCGTAGCGGGGGCAAGCTCCTACAATGAGCAGTTCTTC. Translation: CASSVAGASSYNEQFF. The J gene is TRBJ2-1, the V gene TRBV9, with D tentatively TRBD1 or TRBD2 (6 bases each). From germline, CDR1 is SGDLS and CDR2 YYNGEE. The CDR3 has 16 amino acids. The V end lost 0 bases, the J end lost 0 bases, and 10 bases lay between the germline ends.

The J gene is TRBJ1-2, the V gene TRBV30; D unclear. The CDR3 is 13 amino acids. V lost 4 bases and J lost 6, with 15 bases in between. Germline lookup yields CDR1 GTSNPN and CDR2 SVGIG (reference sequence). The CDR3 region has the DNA TGTGCCTGGATCAGCGGACTCGGGAATGGCTACACCTTC. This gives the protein CAWISGLGNGYTF.

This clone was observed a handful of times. The CDR3 DNA reads TGTGCCTGGAGTGTATTGACATTAGGGGACATTCAGTACTTC. Residues: CAWSVLTLGDIQYF. The rearrangement uses TRBV30 and TRBJ2-4, with TRBD1 as a possible D gene (5 bases). V lost 0 bases and J lost 8, with 14 bases in between. The V gene's germline CDR1 is GTSNPN and CDR2 SVGIG (reference sequence). This CDR3 is 14 amino acids long.

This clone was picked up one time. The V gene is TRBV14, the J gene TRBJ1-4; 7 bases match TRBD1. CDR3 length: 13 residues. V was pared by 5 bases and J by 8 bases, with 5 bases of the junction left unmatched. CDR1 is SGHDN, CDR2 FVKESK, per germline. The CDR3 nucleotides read TGTGCCAGCAGCGGGGACAGTCGAGAAAAACTGTTTTTT. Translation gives CASSGDSREKLFF. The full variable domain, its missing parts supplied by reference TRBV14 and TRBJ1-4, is EAGVTQFPSHSVIEKGQTVTLRCDPISGHDNLYWYRRVMGKEIKFLLHFVKESKQDESGMPNNRFLAERTGGTYSTLKVQPAELEDSGVYFCASSGDSREKLFFGSGTQLSVL.

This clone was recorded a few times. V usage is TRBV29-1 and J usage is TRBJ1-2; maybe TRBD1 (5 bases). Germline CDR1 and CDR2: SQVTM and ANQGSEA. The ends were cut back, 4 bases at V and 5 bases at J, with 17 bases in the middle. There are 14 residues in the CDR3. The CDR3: CSVVRPGTQYGYTF. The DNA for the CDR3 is TGCAGCGTTGTGCGTCCCGGGACCCAATATGGCTACACCTTC.

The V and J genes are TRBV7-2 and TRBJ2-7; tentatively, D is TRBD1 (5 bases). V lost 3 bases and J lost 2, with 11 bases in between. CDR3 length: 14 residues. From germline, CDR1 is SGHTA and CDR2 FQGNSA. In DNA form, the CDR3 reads TGTGCCAGCAGCTTTCGGCAGGGTGCCTACGAGCAGTACTTC. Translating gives CASSFRQGAYEQYF.